These 9 T cell receptor beta chains originate from one sample sequenced in a study of cytomegalovirus exposure and HLA in healthy donors. The PCR employed 60 Vbeta primers together with 13 Jbeta primers. The table came from immunoSEQ multiplex PCR; TCRdb's copy has only in-frame clones and leaves some out. Of about 150,000 clones listed, approximately 75% are singletons. The sequenced sample consisted of PBMCs. The receptors derive from a man between 18 and 29 years old in good health and CMV-seronegative.

V gene TRBV9 combines with J gene TRBJ2-3, with D tentatively TRBD1 (5 bases). The CDR3 has 16 amino acids. The V end lost 0 bases, the J end lost 3 bases, and 14 bases lay between the germline ends. Germline CDR1 and CDR2: SGDLS and YYNGEE. This CDR3 is CASSVDGQGLTDTQYF. DNA for the CDR3: TGTGCCAGCAGCGTAGACGGGCAGGGTTTGACAGATACGCAGTATTTT.

V gene TRBV6-5 combines with J gene TRBJ1-5; possible D gene TRBD1, 6 bases. Germline CDR1 and CDR2: MNHEY and SVGAGI. The CDR3 contains 15 residues. V was shortened by 0 bases and J by 2 bases, with 8 bases between the two germline ends. Here the CDR3 DNA reads TGTGCCAGCAGTTACTCGCCAGGGGGCAATCAGCCCCAGCATTTT. Encoded protein: CASSYSPGGNQPQHF.

The chain joins TRBV5-4 to TRBJ1-1; 8 positions match TRBD1. The length of the CDR3 is 15 residues. In germline, CDR1 is SGHNT, CDR2 YYREEE (reference sequence). V shed 4 bases, J shed 5 bases, and the junction held 10 bases outside the gene matches. CDR3 region: CASSALDRDGTEAFF. In DNA, the CDR3 is TGTGCCAGCAGCGCCCTGGACAGGGACGGGACTGAAGCTTTCTTT. The whole variable domain, filled in from reference TRBV5-4 and TRBJ1-1, reads ETGVTQSPTHLIKTRGQQVTLRCSSQSGHNTVSWYQQALGQGPQFIFQYYREEENGRGNFPPRFSGLQFPNYSSELNVNALELDDSALYLCASSALDRDGTEAFFGQGTRLTVV.

The rearrangement joins TRBV7-3 to TRBJ1-4; no reliable D call. This CDR3 comprises 16 residues. Germline V gene data show CDR1 as SGHTA and CDR2 as FQGTGA. Between the trimmed V and J ends, which lost 5 bases and 7 bases, there was a span of 20 bases. The CDR3 loop is CASSPNQGGPGEKLFF. The CDR3, as DNA: TGTGCCAGCAGCCCAAATCAAGGAGGGCCTGGTGAAAAACTGTTTTTT.

The rearrangement uses TRBV7-9 and TRBJ2-2, with D possibly being TRBD1 (9 bases). The V gene lost 5 bases and the J gene lost 5 bases, with 18 bases spanning the gap. The CDR3 sequence is 16 residues long. Germline V gives CDR1 SEHNR, CDR2 FQNEAQ (reference sequence). The CDR3, as DNA: TGTGCCAGCAGCGGACAGGGGACTAGGGGAACCGGGGAGCTGTTTTTT. This sequence encodes CASSGQGTRGTGELFF.

As DNA, the CDR3 is TGCGCCAGCAGCTTTGGCACGGGTGGCTATGGCTACACCTTC. Translated: CASSFGTGGYGYTF. The chain recombines TRBV5-1 with TRBJ1-2, with D unclear. Trimming shortened V by 2 bases and J by 4 bases, and 12 bases separated the two germline ends. The germline V gene has CDR1 SGHRS and CDR2 YFSETQ. The CDR3 is 14 residues long.

This clone was found once. The sample holds other DNA sequences that translate to the same CDR3. The V and J genes are TRBV27 and TRBJ2-1, with a tentative D call TRBD1 (5 bases). Trimming removed 4 bases at V and 0 bases at J, with 7 bases between. The CDR3 length is 14 residues. In germline, CDR1 is MNHEY, CDR2 SMNVEV (reference sequence). The CDR3 spells CASSSQGSYNEQFF. For the CDR3, the DNA is TGTGCCAGCAGTTCGCAGGGCTCCTACAATGAGCAGTTCTTC.

This clone has only one observation. J is TRBJ2-5 and V is TRBV5-4; 8 nucleotides match TRBD2. CDR1 is SGHNT, CDR2 YYREEE, per germline (reference sequence). The CDR3 has 15 residues. V lost 3 bases and J lost 3; bases outside the gene matches: 7. The CDR3 sequence: CASSSRGGGEETQYF. Here the CDR3 DNA reads TGTGCCAGCAGCTCCCGGGGGGGCGGGGAAGAGACCCAGTACTTC.

The gene calls are TRBV19 and TRBJ1-4; no clear D gene. V was pared by 0 bases and J by 2 bases, with 7 bases between. The germline V gene encodes CDR1 LNHDA and CDR2 SQIVND (reference sequence). The CDR3 consists of 15 residues. CDR3 DNA sequence: TGTGCCAGTAGTATAGATCACCAGACTAATGAAAAACTGTTTTTT. It translates to CASSIDHQTNEKLFF.